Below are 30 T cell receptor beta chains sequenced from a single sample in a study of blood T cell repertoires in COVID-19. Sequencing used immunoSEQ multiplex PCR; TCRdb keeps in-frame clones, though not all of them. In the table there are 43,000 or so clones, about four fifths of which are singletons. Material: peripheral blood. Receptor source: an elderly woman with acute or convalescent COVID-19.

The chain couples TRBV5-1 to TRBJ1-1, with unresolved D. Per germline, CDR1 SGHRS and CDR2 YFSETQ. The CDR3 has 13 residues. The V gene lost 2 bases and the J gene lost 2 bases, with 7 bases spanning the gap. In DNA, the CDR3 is TGCGCCAGCAGCTTCCTCCCCAACACTGAAGCTTTCTTT. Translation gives CASSFLPNTEAFF.

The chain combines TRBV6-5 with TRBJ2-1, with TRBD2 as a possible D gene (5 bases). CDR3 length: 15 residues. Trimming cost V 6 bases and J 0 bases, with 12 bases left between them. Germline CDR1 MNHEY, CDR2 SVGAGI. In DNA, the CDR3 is TGTGCCAGCAGCGGGGAGTCGGGCTCCTACAATGAGCAGTTCTTC. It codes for CASSGESGSYNEQFF.

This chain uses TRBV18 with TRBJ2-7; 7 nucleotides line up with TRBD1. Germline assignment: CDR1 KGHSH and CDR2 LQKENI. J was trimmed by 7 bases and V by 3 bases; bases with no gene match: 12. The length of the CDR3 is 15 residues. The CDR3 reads CASSPEDRPLNEQYF. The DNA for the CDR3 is TGTGCCAGCTCACCCGAGGACAGGCCTCTTAATGAGCAGTACTTC.

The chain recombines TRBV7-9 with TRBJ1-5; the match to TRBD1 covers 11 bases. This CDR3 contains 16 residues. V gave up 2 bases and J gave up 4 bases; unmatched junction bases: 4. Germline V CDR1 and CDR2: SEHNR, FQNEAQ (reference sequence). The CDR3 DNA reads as TGTGCCAGCAGCTTATATGGGACAGGGGGAAATCAGCCCCAGCATTTT. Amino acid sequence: CASSLYGTGGNQPQHF.

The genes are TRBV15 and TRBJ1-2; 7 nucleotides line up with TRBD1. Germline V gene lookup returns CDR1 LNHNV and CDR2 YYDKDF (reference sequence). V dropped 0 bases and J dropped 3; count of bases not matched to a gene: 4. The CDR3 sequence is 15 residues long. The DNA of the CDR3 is TGTGCCACCAGCAGAGATCGAGGGGGCCACTATGGCTACACCTTC. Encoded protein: CATSRDRGGHYGYTF.

The CDR3 sequence: CASSINREEPQHF. In DNA, the CDR3 is TGTGCCAGTAGTATTAACCGGGAGGAGCCCCAGCATTTT. The V call is TRBV19, the J call TRBJ1-5; no reliable D call. Trimming left V 3 bases short and J 8 bases short, with 11 bases between. The CDR3 is made up of 13 amino acids. Germline-derived CDR1 and CDR2 are LNHDA and SQIVND (reference sequence).

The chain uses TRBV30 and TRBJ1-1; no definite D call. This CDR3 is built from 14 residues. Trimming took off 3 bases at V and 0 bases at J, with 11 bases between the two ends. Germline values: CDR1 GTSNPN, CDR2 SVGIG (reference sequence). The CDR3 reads CAWRVDLLNTEAFF. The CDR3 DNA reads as TGTGCCTGGAGAGTAGACTTACTGAACACTGAAGCTTTCTTT.

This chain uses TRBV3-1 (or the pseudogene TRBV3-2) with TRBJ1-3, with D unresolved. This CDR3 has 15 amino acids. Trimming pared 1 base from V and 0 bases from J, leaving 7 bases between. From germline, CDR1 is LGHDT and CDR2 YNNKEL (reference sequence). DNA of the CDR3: TGTGCCAGCAGCCAAGTAACGGGCTCTGGAAACACCATATATTTT. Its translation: CASSQVTGSGNTIYF.

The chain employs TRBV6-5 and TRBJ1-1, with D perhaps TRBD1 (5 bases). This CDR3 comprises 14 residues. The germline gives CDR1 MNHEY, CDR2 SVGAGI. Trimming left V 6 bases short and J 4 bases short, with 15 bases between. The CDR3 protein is CASSRGDLATEAFF. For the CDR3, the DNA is TGTGCCAGCAGCCGGGGGGACTTGGCCACTGAAGCTTTCTTT.

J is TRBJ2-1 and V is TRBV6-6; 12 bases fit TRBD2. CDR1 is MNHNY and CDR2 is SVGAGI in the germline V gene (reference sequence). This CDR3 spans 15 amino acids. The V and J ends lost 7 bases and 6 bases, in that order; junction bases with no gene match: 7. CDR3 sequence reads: CASTGLAGTRNEQFF. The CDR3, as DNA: TGTGCCAGCACCGGACTAGCGGGGACCCGCAATGAGCAGTTCTTC.

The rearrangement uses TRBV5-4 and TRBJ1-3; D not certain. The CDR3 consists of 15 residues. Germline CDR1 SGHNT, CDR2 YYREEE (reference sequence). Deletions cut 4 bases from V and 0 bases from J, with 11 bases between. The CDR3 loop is CASSPPPYSGNTIYF. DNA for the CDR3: TGTGCCAGCAGCCCACCCCCCTACTCTGGAAACACCATATATTTT.

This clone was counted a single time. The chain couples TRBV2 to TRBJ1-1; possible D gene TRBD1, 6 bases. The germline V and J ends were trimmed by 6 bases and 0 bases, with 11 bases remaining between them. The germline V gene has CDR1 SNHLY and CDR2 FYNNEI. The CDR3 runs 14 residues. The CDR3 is CASSRTDLNTEAFF. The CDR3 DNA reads TGTGCCAGCAGCCGGACAGACTTGAACACTGAAGCTTTCTTT.

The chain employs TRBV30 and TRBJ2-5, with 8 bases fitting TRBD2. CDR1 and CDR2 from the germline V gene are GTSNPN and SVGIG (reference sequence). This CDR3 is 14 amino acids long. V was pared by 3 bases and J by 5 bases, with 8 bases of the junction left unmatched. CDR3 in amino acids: CAWSLGLAMETQYF. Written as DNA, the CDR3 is TGTGCCTGGAGCCTAGGACTAGCTATGGAGACCCAGTACTTC.

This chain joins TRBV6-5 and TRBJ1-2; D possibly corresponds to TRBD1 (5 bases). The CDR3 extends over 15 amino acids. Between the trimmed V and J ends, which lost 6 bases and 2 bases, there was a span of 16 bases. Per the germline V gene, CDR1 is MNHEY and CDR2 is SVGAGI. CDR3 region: CASSRSDSLNYGYTF. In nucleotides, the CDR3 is TGTGCCAGCAGCCGATCTGACAGCCTAAACTATGGCTACACCTTC.

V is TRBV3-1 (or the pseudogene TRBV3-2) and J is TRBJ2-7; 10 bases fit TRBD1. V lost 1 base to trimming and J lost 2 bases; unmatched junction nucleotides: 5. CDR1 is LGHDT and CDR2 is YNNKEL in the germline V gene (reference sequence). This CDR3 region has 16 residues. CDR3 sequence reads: CASSQVLGTGAYEQYF. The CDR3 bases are TGTGCCAGCAGCCAAGTATTAGGGACAGGGGCCTACGAGCAGTACTTC.

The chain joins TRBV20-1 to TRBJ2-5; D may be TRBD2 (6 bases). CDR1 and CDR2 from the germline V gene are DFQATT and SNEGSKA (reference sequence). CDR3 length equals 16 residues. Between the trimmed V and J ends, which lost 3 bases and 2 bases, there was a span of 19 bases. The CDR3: CSASLGPWAGQETQYF. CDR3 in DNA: TGCAGTGCTAGTTTGGGTCCTTGGGCGGGACAAGAGACCCAGTACTTC.

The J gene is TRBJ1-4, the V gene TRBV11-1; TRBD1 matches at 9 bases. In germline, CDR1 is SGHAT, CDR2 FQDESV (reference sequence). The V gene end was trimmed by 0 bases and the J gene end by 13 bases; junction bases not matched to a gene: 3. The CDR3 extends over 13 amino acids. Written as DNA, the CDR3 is TGTGCCAGCAGCTTAGCGTCGGGACAGGGACTGTTTTTT. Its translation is CASSLASGQGLFF.

The CDR3 region is CASSIGDRYYEQYF. Written as DNA, the CDR3 is TGTGCCAGTAGTATCGGTGATCGGTACTACGAGCAGTACTTC. V is TRBV19 and J is TRBJ2-7; D not certain. The CDR3 consists of 14 residues. The ends were cut back, 3 bases at V and 3 bases at J, with 12 bases in the middle. Germline CDR1 LNHDA, CDR2 SQIVND (reference sequence).

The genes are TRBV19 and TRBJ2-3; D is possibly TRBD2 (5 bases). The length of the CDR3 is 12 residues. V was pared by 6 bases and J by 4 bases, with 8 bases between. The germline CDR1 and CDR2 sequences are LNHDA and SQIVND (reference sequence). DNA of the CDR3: TGTGCCAGTAGCAGGAGGTCAGATACGCAGTATTTT. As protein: CASSRRSDTQYF.

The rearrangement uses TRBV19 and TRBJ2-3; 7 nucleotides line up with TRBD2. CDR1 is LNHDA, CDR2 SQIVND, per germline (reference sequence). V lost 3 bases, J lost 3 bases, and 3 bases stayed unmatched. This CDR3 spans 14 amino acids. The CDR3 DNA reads TGTGCCAGTAGTATGTGGCGGGGGACAGATACGCAGTATTTT. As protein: CASSMWRGTDTQYF.

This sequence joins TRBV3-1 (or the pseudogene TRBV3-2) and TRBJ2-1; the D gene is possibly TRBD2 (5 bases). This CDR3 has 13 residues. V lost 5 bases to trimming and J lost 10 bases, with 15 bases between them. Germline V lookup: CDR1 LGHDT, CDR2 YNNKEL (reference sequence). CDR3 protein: CASSYVDTGEQFF. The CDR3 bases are TGTGCCAGCAGCTACGTTGATACGGGAGAGCAGTTCTTC.

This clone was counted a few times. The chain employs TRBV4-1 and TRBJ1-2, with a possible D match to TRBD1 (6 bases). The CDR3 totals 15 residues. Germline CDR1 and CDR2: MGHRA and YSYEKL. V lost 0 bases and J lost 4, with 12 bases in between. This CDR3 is CASSQDSTGLYGYTF. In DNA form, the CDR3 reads TGCGCCAGCAGCCAAGATAGCACAGGGCTCTATGGCTACACCTTC.

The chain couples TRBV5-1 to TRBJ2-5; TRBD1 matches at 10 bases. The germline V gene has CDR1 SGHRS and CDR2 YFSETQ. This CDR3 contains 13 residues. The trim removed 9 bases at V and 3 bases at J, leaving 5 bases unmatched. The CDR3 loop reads CATATGGKETQYF. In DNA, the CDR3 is TGCGCCACCGCGACAGGGGGCAAAGAGACCCAGTACTTC.

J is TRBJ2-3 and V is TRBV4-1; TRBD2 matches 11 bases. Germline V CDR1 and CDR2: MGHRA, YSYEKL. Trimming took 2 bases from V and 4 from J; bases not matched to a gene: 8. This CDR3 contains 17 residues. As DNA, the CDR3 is TGCGCCAGCAGCCAAACTAGCGGGGGCGTTTGGTCAGATACGCAGTATTTT. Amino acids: CASSQTSGGVWSDTQYF.

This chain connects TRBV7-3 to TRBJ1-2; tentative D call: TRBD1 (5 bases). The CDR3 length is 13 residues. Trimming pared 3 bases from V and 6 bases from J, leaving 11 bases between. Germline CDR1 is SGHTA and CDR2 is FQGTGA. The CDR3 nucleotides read TGTGCCAGCAGCTTGCAGGGTATCGATGGCTACACCTTC. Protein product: CASSLQGIDGYTF.

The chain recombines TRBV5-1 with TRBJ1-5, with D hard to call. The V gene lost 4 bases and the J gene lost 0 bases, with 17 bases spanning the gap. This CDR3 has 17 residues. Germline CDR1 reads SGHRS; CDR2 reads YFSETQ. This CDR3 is CASSPSYGSDSNQPQHF. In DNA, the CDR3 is TGCGCCAGCAGCCCTAGCTATGGGAGTGATAGCAATCAGCCCCAGCATTTT.

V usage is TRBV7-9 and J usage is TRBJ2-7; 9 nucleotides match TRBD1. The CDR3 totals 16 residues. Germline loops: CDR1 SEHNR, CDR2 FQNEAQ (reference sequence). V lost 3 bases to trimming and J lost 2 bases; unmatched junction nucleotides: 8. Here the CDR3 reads CASSFNYRGLTYEQYF. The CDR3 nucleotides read TGTGCCAGCAGCTTCAACTACAGGGGGCTGACCTACGAGCAGTACTTC. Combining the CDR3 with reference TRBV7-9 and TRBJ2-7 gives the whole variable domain DTGVSQNPRHKITKRGQNVTFRCDPISEHNRLYWYRQTLGQGPEFLTYFQNEAQLEKSRLLSDRFSAERPKGSFSTLEIQRTEQGDSAMYLCASSFNYRGLTYEQYFGPGTRLTVT.

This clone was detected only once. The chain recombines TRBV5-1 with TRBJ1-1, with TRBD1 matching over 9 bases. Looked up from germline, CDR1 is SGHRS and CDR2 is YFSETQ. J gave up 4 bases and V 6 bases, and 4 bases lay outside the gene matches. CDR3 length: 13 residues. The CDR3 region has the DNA TGCGCCAGCAACGCACAGGGGGCCACTGAAGCTTTCTTT. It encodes CASNAQGATEAFF.

The CDR3 DNA sequence: TGCAGTGCTAGACAGGGGACTGAAGCTTTCTTT. Its translation is CSARQGTEAFF. The chain couples TRBV20-1 to TRBJ1-1, with D possibly TRBD1 on 6 matching bases. CDR1 DFQATT and CDR2 SNEGSKA come from the germline V gene (reference sequence). The V end lost 2 bases, the J end lost 5 bases, and 6 bases lay between the germline ends. The CDR3 runs 11 residues.

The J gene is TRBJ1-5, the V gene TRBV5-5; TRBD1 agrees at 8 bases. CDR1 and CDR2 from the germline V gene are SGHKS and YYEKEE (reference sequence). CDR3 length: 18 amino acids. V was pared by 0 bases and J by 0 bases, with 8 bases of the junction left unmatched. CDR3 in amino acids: CASSLDKTGAFSNQPQHF. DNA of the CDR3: TGTGCCAGCAGCTTGGACAAGACAGGGGCCTTTAGCAATCAGCCCCAGCATTTT.